This T cell receptor beta chain was sequenced in a study of T cells in tumors after PD-1 blockade. On the study more broadly: Some patients also took daily vismodegib 150 mg during anti-PD-1 treatment. Mean per blood sample: some 120,000 templates (about 24,000-290,000), around 35,000 unique clonotypes.

The CDR3 has 12 amino acids. Per germline, CDR1 SNHLY and CDR2 FYNNEI. Trimming stripped 7 bases from V and 8 bases from J, with 14 bases between. Points from the study as a whole: Blood contained about 38% of the tumor's TCR clonotypes.

Produced via immunoSEQ multiplex PCR; TCRdb's table is partial and in-frame only. The data hold about 60,000 clones, with roughly 70% observed a single time. This clone has more than one count but fewer than ten. Its cognate antigen is unknown. This specimen consisted of PBMCs, obtained after anti-PD-1 treatment. This sequence was found in a human donor with basal cell carcinoma. The chain carries TRBV2 and TRBJ1-2; the D gene is possibly TRBD1 (6 bases). CDR3 DNA: TGTGCCAGCAAAACAGGGTACGGAGGCTACACCTTC. This encodes CASKTGYGGYTF.